This T cell receptor (beta chain) was captured in a study of early T cells in non-severe SARS-CoV-2 infection. Study information: The study sequenced bulk RNA from unsorted whole blood, with chains unpaired.

Ten or more counts support this clonotype. J was trimmed by 3 bases and V by 4 bases; bases with no gene match: 6. The germline gives CDR1 LGHDT, CDR2 YNNKEL (reference sequence). CDR3 size: 16 residues. TCRdb itself ran the 5' RACE reads through MiXCR, one entry per CDR3 protein. The sample carries some 61,000 distinct CDR3 sequences, 10% recorded once. This TCR derives from an adult who was a healthcare worker with PCR-confirmed SARS-CoV-2 infection or an uninfected control (not recorded which). Material: whole blood. J is TRBJ2-7 and V is TRBV3-1; TRBD2 agrees at 13 bases. The CDR3 DNA is TGTGCCAGCAGCCGTTACGGGACTAGCGGGAACTACGAGCAGTACTTC. Translation: CASSRYGTSGNYEQYF.